This entry is about one T cell receptor beta chain. What it binds is not known. The junction departs from the called germline gene at one end, perhaps through a read error. This entry comes from a study of STAT5B mutations in CD4+ large granular lymphocyte leukemia. Some clones are missing from TCRdb's copy, which holds only in-frame ones; the method was immunoSEQ multiplex PCR. The sample shows about 30,000 clones, roughly 80% of them seen only once. Overall study findings and caveats: Patient CD4-sorted repertoires looked more clonal than healthy CD4+ repertoires, even without putative leukemic clones. 8/27 top patient clones versus 2/35 control clones were TRBV06-family. Main leukemic clonotypes were patient-specific, but about 25% appeared at low frequency elsewhere. Without HLA matching, higher CD4+ than CD8+ T-LGLL clonality could reflect small sample size.

The CDR3 covers 15 residues. CDR1 and CDR2 (germline): MNHEY, SMNVEV (reference sequence). The V gene is TRBV27, the J gene TRBJ2-7; 11 bases agree with TRBD1. Sequencing was performed on CD4+ T cells from blood buffy coats. The clonotype originates from a human donor in good health. DNA of the CDR3: TGTGCCAGTAAATCAACTTATAGGGGGACAGGGGGTGATTTCTTC. Amino acids: CASKSTYRGTGGDFF.